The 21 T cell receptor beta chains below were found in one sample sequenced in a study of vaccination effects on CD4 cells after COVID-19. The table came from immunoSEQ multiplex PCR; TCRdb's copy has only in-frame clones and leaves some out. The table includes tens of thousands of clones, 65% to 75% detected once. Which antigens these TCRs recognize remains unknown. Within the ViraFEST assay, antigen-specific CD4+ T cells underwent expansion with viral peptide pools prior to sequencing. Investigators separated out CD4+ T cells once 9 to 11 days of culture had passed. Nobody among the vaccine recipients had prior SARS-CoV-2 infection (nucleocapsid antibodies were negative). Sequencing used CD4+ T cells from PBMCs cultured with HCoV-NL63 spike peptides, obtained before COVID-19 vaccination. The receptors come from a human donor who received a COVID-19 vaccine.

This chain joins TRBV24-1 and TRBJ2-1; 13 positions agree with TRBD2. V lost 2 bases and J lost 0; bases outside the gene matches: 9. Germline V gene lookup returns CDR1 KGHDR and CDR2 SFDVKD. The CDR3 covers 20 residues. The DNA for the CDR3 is TGTGCCACCAGTGATTCCGGACTAGCGGGGGTCTTTAGCTCCTACAATGAGCAGTTCTTC. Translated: CATSDSGLAGVFSSYNEQFF.

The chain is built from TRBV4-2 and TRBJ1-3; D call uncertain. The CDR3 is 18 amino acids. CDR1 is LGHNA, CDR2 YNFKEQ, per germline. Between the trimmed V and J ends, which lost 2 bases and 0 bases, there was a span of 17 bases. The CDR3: CASSQKEWRLLSGNTIYF. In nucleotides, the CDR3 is TGTGCCAGCAGCCAAAAGGAATGGAGGCTACTCTCTGGAAACACCATATATTTT.

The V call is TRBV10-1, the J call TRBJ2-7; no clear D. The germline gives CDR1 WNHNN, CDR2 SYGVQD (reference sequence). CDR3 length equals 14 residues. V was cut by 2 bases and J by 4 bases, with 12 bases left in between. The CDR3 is CASSEGRPPYEQYV. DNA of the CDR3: TGCGCCAGCAGTGAGGGACGGCCACCTTACGAGCAGTACGTC.

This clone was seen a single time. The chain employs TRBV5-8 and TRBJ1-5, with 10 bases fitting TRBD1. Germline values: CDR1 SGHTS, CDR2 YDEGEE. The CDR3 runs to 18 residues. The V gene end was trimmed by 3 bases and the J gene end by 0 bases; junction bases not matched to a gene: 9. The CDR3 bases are TGTGCCAGCAGCTCAAAAAGGGACAGGGGTTATAGCAATCAGCCCCAGCATTTT. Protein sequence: CASSSKRDRGYSNQPQHF.

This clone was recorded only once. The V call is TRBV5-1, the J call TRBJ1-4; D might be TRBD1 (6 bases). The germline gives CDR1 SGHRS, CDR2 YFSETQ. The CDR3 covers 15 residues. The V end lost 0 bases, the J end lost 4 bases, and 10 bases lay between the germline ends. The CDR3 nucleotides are TGCGCCAGCAGCTTGGTCGGGGGCTATAATGAAAAACTGTTTTTT. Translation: CASSLVGGYNEKLFF.

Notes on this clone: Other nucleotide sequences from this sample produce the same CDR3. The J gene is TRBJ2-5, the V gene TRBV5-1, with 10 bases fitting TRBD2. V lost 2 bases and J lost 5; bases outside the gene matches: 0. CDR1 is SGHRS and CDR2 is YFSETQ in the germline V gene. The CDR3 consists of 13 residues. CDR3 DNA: TGCGCCAGCAGCTTAGCGGGAGGGGAGACCCAGTACTTC. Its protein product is CASSLAGGETQYF.

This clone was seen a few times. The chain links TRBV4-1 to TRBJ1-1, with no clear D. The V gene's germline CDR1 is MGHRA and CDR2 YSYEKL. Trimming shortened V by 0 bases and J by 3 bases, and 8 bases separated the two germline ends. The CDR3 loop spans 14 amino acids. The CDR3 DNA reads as TGCGCCAGCAGCCAAGATCCCCCCTACACTGAAGCTTTCTTT. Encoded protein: CASSQDPPYTEAFF.

In DNA, the CDR3 is TGTGCCATCGCGGACAGTACTTTTACAGATACGCAGTATTTT. This encodes CAIADSTFTDTQYF. The gene calls are TRBV10-3 and TRBJ2-3; D is possibly TRBD1 (6 bases). The V gene lost 8 bases and the J gene lost 3 bases, with 15 bases spanning the gap. The CDR3 covers 14 residues. Germline V CDR1 and CDR2: ENHRY, SYGVKD.

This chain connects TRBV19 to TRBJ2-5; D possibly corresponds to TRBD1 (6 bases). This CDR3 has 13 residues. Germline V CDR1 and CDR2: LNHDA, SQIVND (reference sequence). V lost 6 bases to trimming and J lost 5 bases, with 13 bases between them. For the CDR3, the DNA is TGTGCCAGTAGCGTCGGCCAGGGGGAGACCCAGTACTTC. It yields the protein CASSVGQGETQYF.

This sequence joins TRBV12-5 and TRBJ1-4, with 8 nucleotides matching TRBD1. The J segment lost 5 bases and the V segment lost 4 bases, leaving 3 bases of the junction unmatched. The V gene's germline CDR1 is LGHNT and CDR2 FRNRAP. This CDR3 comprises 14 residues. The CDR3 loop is CASGSGQANEKLFF. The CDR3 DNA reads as TGTGCTAGTGGTTCGGGACAGGCAAATGAAAAACTGTTTTTT.

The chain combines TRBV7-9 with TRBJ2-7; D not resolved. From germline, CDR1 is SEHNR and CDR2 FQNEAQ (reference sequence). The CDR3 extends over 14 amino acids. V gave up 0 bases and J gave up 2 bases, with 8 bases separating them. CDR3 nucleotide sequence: TGTGCCAGCAGCTTAGCCCTGGAACCCTACGAGCAGTACGTC. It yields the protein CASSLALEPYEQYV.

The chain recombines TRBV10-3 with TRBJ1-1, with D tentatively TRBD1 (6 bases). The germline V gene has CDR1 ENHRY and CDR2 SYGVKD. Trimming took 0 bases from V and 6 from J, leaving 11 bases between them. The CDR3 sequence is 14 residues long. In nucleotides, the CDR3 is TGTGCCATCAGTGAGTCTGCCAGGGGTCCTGAAGCTTTCTTT. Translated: CAISESARGPEAFF.

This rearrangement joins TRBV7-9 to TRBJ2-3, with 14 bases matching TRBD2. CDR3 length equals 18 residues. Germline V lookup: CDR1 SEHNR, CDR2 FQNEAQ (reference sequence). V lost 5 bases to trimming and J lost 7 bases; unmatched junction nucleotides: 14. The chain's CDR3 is CASSRGLAGGGTLNTQYF. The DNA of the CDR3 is TGTGCCAGCAGCCGAGGACTAGCGGGGGGCGGGACTCTAAATACGCAGTATTTT.

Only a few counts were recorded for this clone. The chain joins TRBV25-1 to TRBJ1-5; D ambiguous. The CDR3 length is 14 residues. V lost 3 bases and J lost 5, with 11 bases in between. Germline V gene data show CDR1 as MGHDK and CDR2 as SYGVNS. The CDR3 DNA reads TGTGCCAGCAGTGAGTCCTCTGGAGATCAGCCCCAGCATTTT. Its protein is CASSESSGDQPQHF. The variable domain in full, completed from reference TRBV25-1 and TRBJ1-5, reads EADIYQTPRYLVIGTGKKITLECSQTMGHDKMYWYQQDPGMELHLIHYSYGVNSTEKGDLSSESTVSRIRTEHFPLTLESARPSHTSQYLCASSESSGDQPQHFGDGTRLSIL.

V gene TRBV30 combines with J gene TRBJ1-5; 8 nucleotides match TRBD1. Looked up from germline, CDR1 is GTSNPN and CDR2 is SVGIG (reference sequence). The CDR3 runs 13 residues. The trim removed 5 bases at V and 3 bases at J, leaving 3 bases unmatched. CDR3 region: CAWSGGFNQPQHF. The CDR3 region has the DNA TGTGCCTGGTCAGGGGGCTTCAATCAGCCCCAGCATTTT.

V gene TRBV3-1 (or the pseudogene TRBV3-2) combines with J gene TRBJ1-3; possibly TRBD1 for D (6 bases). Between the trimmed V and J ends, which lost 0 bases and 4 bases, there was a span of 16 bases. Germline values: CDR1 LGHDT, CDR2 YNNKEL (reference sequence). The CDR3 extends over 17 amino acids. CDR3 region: CASSQEAGARSGNTIYF. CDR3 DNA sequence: TGTGCCAGCAGCCAAGAGGCGGGGGCGCGTTCAGGAAACACCATATATTTT.

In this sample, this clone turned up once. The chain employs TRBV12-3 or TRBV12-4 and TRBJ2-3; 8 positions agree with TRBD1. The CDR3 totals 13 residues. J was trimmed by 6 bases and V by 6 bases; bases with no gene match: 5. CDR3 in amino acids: CASRIQGADTQYF. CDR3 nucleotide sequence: TGTGCCAGCAGGATTCAGGGGGCGGATACGCAGTATTTT.

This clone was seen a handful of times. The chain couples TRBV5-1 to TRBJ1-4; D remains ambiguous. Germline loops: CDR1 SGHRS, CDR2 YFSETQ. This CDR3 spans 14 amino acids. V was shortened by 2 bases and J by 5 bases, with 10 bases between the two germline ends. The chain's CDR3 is CASSFGPSNEKLFF. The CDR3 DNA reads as TGCGCCAGCAGCTTCGGGCCTAGCAATGAAAAACTGTTTTTT.

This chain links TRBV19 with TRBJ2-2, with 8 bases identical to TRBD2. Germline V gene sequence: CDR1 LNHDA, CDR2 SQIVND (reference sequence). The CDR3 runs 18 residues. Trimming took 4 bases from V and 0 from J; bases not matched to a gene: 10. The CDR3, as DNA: TGTGCCAGTAGTAAACTAGCGGAGCCTAGTTCGAACACCGGGGAGCTGTTTTTT. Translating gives CASSKLAEPSSNTGELFF.

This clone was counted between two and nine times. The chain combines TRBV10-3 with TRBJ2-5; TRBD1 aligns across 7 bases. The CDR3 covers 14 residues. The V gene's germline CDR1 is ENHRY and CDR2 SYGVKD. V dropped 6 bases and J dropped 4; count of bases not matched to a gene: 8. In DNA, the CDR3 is TGTGCCATCAGAAATGAGGGGGCTCGAGAGACCCAGTACTTC. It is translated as CAIRNEGARETQYF.

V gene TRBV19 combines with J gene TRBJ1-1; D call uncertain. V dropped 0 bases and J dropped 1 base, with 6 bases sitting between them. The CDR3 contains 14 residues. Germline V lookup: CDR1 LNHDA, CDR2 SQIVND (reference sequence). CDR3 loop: CASSIDPGNTEAFF. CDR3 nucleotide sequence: TGTGCCAGTAGTATAGATCCTGGGAACACTGAAGCTTTCTTT.